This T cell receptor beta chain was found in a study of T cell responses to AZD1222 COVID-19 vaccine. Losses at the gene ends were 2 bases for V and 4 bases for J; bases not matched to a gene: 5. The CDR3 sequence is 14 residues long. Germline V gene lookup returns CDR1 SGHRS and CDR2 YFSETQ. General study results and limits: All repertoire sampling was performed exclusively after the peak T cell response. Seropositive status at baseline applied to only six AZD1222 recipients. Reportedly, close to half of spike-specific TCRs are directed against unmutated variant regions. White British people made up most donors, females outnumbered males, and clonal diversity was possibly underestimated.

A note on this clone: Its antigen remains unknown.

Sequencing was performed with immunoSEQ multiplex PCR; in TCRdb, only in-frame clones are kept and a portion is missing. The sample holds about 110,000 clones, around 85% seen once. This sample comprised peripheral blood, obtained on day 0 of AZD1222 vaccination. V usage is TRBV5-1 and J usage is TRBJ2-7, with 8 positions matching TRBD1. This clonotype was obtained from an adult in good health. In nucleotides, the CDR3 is TGCGCCAGCAGCTTCGGGACAGGTCTGTACGAGCAGTACTTC. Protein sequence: CASSFGTGLYEQYF. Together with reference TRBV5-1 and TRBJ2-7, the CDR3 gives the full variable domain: KAGVTQTPRYLIKTRGQQVTLSCSPISGHRSVSWYQQTPGQGLQFLFEYFSETQRNKGNFPGRFSGRQFSNSRSEMNVSTLELGDSALYLCASSFGTGLYEQYFGPGTRLTVT.